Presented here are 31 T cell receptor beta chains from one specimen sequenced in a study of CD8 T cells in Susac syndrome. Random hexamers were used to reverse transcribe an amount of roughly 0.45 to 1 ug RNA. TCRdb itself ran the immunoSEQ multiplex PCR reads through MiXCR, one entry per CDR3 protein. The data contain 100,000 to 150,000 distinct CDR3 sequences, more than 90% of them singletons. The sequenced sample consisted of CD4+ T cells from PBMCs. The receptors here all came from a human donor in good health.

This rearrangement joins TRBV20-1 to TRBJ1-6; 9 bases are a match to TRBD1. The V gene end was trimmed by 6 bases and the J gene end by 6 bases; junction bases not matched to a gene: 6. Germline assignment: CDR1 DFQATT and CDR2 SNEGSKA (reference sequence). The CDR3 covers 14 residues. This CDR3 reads CSALQGASNSPLHF. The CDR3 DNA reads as TGCAGTGCCTTACAGGGGGCTAGTAATTCACCCCTCCACTTT.

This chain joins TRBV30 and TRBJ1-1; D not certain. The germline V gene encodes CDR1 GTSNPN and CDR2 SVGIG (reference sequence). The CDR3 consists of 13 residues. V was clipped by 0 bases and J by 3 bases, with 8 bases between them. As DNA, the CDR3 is TGTGCCTGGAGTGTGGGTCTGGACACTGAAGCTTTCTTT. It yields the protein CAWSVGLDTEAFF.

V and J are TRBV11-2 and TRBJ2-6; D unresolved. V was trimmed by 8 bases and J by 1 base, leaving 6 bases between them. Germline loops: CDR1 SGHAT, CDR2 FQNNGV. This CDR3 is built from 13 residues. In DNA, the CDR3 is TGTGCCAGCGGGAAGTCTGGGGCCAACGTCCTGACTTTC. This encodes CASGKSGANVLTF.

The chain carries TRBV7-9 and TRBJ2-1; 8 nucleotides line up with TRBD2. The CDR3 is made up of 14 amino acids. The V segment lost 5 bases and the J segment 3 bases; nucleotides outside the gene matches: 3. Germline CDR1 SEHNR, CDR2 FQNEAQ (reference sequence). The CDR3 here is CASSPTSGYNEQFF. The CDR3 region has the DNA TGTGCCAGCAGCCCTACTAGCGGCTACAATGAGCAGTTCTTC.

CDR3 loop: CSVAGSRTNEKLFF. For the CDR3, the DNA is TGCAGCGTTGCAGGGAGTAGGACTAATGAAAAACTGTTTTTT. The genes are TRBV29-1 and TRBJ1-4, with a weak D call TRBD1 (5 bases). The germline gives CDR1 SQVTM, CDR2 ANQGSEA. The ends were cut back, 4 bases at V and 2 bases at J, with 11 bases in the middle. The CDR3 has 14 amino acids.

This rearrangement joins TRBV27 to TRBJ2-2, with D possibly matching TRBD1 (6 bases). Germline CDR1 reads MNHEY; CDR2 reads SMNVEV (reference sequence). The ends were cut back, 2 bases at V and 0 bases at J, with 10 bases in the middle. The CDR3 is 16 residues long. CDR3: CASSLTGLANTGELFF. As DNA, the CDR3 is TGTGCCAGCAGTTTAACAGGGCTCGCGAACACCGGGGAGCTGTTTTTT.

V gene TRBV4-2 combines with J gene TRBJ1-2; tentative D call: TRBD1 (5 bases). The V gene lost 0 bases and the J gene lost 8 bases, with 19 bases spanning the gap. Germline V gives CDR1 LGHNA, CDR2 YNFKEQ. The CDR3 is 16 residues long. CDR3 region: CASSQEGTTGRQGYTF. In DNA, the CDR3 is TGTGCCAGCAGCCAAGAAGGGACCACGGGGCGTCAGGGCTACACCTTC.

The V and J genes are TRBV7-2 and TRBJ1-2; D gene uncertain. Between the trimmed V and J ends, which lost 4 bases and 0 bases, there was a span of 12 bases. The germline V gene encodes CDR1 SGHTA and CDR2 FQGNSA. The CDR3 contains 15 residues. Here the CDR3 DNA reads TGTGCCAGCAGCTCGCCCCCGTTAGCTAACTATGGCTACACCTTC. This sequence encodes CASSSPPLANYGYTF.

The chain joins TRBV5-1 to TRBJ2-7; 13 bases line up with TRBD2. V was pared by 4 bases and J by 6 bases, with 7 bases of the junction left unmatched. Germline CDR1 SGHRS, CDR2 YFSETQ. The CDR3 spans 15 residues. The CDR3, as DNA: TGCGCCAGCAGCGGGGGACTAGCGGGGTGGGGCGAGCAGTACTTC. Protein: CASSGGLAGWGEQYF.

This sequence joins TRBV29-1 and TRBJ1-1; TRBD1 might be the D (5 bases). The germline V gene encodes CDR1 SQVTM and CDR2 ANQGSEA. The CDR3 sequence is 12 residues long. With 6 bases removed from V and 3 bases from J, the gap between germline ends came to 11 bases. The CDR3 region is CSVAGLYTEAFF. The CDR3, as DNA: TGCAGCGTCGCAGGGCTATACACTGAAGCTTTCTTT. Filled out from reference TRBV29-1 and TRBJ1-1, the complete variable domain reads SAVISQKPSRDICQRGTSLTIQCQVDSQVTMMFWYRQQPGQSLTLIATANQGSEATYESGFVIDKFPISRPNLTFSTLTVSNMSPEDSSIYLCSVAGLYTEAFFGQGTRLTVV.

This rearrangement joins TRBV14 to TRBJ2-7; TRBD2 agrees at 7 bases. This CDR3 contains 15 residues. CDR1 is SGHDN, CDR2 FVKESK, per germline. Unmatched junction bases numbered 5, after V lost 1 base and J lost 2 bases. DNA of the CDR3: TGTGCCAGCAGCCAAGGCGGGAGCCCGACCTACGAGCAGTACTTC. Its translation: CASSQGGSPTYEQYF.

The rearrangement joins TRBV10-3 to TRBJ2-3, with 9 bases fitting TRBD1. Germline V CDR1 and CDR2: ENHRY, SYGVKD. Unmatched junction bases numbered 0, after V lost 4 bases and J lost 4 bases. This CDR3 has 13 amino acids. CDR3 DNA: TGTGCCATCAGTGGACAGGGGGCAGATACGCAGTATTTT. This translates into CAISGQGADTQYF.

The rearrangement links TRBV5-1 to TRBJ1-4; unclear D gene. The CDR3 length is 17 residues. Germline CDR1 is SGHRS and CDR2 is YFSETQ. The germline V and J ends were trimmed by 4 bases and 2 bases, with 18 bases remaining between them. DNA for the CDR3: TGCGCCAGCAGCAGAGTGCCCATAGGAGGGACTAATGAAAAACTGTTTTTT. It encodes CASSRVPIGGTNEKLFF.

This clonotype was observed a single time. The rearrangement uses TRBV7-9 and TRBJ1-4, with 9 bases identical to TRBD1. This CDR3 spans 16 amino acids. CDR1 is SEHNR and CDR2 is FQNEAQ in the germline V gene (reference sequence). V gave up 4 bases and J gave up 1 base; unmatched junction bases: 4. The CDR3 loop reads CASSSPGQGTNEKLFF. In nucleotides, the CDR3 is TGTGCCAGCAGCTCCCCGGGACAGGGAACTAATGAAAAACTGTTTTTT.

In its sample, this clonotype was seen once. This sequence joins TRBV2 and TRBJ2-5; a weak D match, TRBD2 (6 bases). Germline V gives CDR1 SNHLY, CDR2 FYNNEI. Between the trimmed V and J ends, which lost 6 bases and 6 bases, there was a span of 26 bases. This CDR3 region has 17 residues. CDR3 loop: CASRKTWRVTSEKTQYF. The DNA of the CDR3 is TGTGCCAGCAGGAAGACCTGGAGGGTCACTTCAGAAAAGACCCAGTACTTC.

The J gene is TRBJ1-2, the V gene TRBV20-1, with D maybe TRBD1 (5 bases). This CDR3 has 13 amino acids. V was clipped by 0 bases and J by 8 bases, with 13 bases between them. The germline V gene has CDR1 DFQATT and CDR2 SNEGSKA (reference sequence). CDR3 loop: CSARDSGTLGYTF. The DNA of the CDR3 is TGCAGTGCTAGAGATTCCGGGACGTTGGGCTACACCTTC.

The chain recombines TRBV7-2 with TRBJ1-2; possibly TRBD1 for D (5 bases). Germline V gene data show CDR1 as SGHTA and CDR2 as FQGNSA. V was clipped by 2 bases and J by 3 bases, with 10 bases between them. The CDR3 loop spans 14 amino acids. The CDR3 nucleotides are TGTGCCAGCAGCTTAAATTCGGGGGACTATGGCTACACCTTC. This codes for CASSLNSGDYGYTF.

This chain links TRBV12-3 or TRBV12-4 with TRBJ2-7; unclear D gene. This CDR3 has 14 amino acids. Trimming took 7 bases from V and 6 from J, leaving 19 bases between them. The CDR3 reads CASTYGPGIVEQYF. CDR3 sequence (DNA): TGTGCCAGCACTTACGGGCCTGGGATAGTCGAGCAGTACTTC.

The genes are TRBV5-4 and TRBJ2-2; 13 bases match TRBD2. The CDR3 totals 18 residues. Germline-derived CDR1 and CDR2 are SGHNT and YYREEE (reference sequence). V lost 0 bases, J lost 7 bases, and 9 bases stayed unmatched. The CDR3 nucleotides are TGTGCCAGCAGCTTGGGGACTAGCGGGAGTAGATCCGGCGGGGAGCTGTTTTTT. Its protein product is CASSLGTSGSRSGGELFF.

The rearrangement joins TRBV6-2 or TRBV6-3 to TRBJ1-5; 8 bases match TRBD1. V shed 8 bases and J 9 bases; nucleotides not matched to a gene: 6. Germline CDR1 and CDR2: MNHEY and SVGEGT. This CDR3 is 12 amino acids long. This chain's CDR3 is CASGGQGPPQHF. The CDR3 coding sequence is TGTGCCAGCGGAGGACAGGGTCCGCCCCAGCATTTT.

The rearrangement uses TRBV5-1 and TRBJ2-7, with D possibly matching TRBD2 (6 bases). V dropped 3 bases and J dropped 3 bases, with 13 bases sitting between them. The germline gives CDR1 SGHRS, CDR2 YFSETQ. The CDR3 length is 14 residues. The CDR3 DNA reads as TGCGCCAGCAGCTATGAACGGGGGAACTACGAGCAGTACTTC. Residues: CASSYERGNYEQYF.

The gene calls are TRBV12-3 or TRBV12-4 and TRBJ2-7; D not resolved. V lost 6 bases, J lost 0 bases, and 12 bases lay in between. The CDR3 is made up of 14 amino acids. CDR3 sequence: CASSPHASSYEQYF. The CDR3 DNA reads TGTGCCAGCAGCCCTCACGCAAGCTCCTACGAGCAGTACTTC.

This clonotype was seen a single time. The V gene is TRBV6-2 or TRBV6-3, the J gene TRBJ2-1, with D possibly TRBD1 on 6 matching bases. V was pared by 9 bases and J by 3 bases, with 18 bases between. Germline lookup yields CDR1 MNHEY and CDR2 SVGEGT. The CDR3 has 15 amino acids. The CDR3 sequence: CASTQGTTSYNEQFF. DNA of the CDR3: TGTGCCAGTACCCAGGGGACAACTAGCTACAATGAGCAGTTCTTC.

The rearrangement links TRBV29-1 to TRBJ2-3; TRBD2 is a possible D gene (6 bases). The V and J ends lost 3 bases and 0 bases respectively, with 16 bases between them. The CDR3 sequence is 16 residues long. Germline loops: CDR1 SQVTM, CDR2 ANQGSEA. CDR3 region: CSVERGPARSTDTQYF. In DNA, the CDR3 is TGCAGCGTTGAGCGGGGACCCGCCCGGAGCACAGATACGCAGTATTTT.

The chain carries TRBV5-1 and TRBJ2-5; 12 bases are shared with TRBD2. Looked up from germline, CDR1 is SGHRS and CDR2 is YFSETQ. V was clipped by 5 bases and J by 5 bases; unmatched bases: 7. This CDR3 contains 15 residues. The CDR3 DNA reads TGCGCCAGCAGTTTGACTAGCGGGAGTGTGGAGACCCAGTACTTC. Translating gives CASSLTSGSVETQYF.

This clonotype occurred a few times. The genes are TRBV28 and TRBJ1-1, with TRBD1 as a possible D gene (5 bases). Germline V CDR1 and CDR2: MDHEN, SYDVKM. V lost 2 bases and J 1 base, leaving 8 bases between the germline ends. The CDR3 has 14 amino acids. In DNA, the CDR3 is TGTGCCAGCAGTTTAACCGGGACGAACACTGAAGCTTTCTTT. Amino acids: CASSLTGTNTEAFF.

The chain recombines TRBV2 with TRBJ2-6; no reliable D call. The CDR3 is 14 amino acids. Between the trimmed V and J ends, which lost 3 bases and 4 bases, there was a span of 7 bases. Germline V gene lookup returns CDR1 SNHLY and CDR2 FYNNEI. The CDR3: CASSDVGGANVLTF. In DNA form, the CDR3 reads TGTGCCAGCAGTGATGTTGGGGGGGCCAACGTCCTGACTTTC. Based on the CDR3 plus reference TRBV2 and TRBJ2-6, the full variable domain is EPEVTQTPSHQVTQMGQEVILRCVPISNHLYFYWYRQILGQKVEFLVSFYNNEISEKSEIFDDQFSVERPDGSNFTLKIRSTKLEDSAMYFCASSDVGGANVLTFGAGSRLTVL.

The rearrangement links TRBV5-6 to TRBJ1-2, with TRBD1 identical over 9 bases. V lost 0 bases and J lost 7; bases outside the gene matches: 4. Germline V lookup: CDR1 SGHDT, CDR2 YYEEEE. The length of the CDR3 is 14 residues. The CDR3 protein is CASSLGTGEVGYTF. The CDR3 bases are TGTGCCAGCAGCTTGGGGACAGGGGAGGTTGGCTACACCTTC.

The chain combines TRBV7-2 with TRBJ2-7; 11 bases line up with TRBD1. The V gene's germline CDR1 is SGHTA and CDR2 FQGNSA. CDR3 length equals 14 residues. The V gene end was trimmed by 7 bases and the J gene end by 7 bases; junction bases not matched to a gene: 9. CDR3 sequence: CASTIMGTGGEQYF. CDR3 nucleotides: TGTGCCAGCACTATCATGGGGACAGGGGGAGAGCAGTACTTC.

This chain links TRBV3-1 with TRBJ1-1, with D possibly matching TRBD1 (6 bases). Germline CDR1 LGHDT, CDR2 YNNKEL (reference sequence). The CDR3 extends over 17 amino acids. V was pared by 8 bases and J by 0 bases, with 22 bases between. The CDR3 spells CASRSLTGNTLNTEAFF. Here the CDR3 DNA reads TGTGCCAGCCGTTCCCTCACAGGGAACACTTTGAACACTGAAGCTTTCTTT.

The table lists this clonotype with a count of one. In DNA form, the CDR3 reads TGTGCCAGTAGTATAAACAGGGGAAGGGAGACCCAGTACTTC. Protein: CASSINRGRETQYF. The chain couples TRBV19 to TRBJ2-5; 7 nucleotides match TRBD1. CDR3 length: 14 amino acids. The V gene's germline CDR1 is LNHDA and CDR2 SQIVND (reference sequence). The V gene end was trimmed by 2 bases and the J gene end by 5 bases; junction bases not matched to a gene: 5.